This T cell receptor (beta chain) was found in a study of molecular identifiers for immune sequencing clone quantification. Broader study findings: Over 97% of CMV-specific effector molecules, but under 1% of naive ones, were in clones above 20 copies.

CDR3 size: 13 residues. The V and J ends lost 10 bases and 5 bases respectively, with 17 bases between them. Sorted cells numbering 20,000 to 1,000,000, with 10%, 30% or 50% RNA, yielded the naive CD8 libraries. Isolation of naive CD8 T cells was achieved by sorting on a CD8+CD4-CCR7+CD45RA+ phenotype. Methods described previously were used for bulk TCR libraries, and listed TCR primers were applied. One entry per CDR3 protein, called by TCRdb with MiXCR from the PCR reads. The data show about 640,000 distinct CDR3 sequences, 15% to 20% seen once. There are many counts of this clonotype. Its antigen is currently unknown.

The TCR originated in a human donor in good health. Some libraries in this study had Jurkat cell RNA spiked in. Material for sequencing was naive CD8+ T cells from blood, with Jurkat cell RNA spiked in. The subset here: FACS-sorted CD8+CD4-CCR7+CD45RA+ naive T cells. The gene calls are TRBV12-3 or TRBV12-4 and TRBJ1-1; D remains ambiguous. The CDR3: CANTGLVATEAFF. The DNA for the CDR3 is TGTGCCAACACGGGCCTGGTCGCGACTGAAGCTTTCTTT.